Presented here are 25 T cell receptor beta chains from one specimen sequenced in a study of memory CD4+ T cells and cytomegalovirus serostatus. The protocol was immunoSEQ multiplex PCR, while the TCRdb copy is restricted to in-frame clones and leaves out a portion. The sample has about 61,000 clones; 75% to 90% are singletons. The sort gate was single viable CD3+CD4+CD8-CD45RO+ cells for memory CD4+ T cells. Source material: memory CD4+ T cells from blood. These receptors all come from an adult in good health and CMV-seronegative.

In DNA form, the CDR3 reads TGTGCCAGCAGTCCTCCGCAAATTTCGAGCAATCAGCCCCAGCATTTT. This sequence encodes CASSPPQISSNQPQHF. The V and J genes are TRBV28 and TRBJ1-5; D not certain. The CDR3 has 16 residues. CDR1 is MDHEN, CDR2 SYDVKM, per germline. Trimming took off 5 bases at V and 1 base at J, with 15 bases between the two ends.

CDR3 nucleotide sequence: TGTGCCAGCAGCTTAGATAGCAGGGGGTTCACCTACGAGCAGTACTTC. Residues: CASSLDSRGFTYEQYF. This chain connects TRBV7-9 to TRBJ2-7, with 7 bases that match TRBD1. V dropped 1 base and J dropped 2; count of bases not matched to a gene: 8. The CDR3 is made up of 16 amino acids. The germline V gene has CDR1 SEHNR and CDR2 FQNEAQ (reference sequence).

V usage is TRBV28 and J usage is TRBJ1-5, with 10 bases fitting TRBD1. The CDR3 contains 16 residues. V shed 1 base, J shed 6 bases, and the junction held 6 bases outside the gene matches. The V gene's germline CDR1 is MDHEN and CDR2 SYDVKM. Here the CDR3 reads CASSLYSGQGGQPQHF. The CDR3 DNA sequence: TGTGCCAGCAGTTTATACTCAGGACAGGGGGGTCAGCCCCAGCATTTT.

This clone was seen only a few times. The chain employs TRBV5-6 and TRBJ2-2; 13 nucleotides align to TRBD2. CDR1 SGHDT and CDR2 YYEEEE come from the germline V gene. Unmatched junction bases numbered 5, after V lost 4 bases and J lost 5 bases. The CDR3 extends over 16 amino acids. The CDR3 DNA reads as TGTGCCAGCAGCCTAGGACTAGCGGGAGAGACCGGGGAGCTGTTTTTT. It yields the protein CASSLGLAGETGELFF.

As DNA, the CDR3 is TGTGCCAGCAGCAGTAGGGGGGGGACAGATACGCAGTATTTT. Its translation: CASSSRGGTDTQYF. The J gene is TRBJ2-3, the V gene TRBV2; D perhaps matches TRBD2 (7 bases). V was clipped by 6 bases and J by 3 bases, with 13 bases between them. The CDR3 totals 14 residues. Germline V lookup: CDR1 SNHLY, CDR2 FYNNEI.

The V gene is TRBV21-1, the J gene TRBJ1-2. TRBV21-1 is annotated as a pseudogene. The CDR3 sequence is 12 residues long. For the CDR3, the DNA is TGTGCCAGCAGTTCGGGGGGCAATGGCTACACCTTC. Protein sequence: CASSSGGNGYTF.

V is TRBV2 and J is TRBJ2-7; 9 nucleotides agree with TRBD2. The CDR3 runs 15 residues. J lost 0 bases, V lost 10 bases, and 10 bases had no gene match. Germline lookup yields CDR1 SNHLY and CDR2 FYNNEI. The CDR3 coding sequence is TGTGCCACCAGACCCCGTAGCGGGAGCTCCTACGAGCAGTACTTC. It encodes CATRPRSGSSYEQYF. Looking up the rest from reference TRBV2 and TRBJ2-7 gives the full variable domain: EPEVTQTPSHQVTQMGQEVILRCVPISNHLYFYWYRQILGQKVEFLVSFYNNEISEKSEIFDDQFSVERPDGSNFTLKIRSTKLEDSAMYFCATRPRSGSSYEQYFGPGTRLTVT.

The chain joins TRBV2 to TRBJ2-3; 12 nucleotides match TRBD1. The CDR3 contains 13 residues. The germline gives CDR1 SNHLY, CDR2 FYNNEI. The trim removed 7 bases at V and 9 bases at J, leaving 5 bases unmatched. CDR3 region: CASMGQGAGTQYF. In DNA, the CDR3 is TGTGCCAGCATGGGACAGGGGGCTGGGACGCAGTATTTT.

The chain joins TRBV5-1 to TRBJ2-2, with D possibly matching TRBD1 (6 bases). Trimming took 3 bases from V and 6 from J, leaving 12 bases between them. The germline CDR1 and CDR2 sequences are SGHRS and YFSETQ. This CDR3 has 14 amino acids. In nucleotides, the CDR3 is TGCGCCAGCAGCTCCGATTACAGGGCCGGGGAGCTGTTTTTT. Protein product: CASSSDYRAGELFF.

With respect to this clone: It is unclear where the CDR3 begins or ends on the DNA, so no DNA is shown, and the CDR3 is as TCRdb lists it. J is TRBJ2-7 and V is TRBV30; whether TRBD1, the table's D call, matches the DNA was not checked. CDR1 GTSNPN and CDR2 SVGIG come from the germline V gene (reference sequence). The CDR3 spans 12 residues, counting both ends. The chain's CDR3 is CAWAAGTGLMYF.

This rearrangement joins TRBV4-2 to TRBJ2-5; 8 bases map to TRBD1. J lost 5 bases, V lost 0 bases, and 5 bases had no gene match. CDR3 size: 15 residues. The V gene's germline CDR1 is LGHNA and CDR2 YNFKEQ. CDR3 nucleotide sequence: TGTGCCAGCAGCCAAGATGGACAGGGTCGGGAGACCCAGTACTTC. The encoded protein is CASSQDGQGRETQYF.

The CDR3 DNA follows: TGCGCCAGCAGCTTGGCCAGGCGCCAAGAGACCCAGTACTTC. It specifies CASSLARRQETQYF. The chain joins TRBV5-1 to TRBJ2-5; D unresolved. The germline V and J ends were trimmed by 0 bases and 1 base, with 7 bases remaining between them. Germline V CDR1 and CDR2: SGHRS, YFSETQ. The CDR3 length is 14 residues.

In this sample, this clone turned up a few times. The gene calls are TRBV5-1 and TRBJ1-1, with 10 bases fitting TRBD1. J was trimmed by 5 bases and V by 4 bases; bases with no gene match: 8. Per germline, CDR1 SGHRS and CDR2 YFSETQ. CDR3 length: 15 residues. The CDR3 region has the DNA TGCGCCAGCAGCCTGACGGGACAGGGGAGGACTGAAGCTTTCTTT. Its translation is CASSLTGQGRTEAFF.

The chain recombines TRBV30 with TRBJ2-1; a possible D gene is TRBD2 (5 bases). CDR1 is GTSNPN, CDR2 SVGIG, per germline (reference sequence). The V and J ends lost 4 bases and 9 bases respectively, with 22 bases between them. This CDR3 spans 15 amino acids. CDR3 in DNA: TGTGCCTGGAATAGTAGGTATTTGCAAAGCGGTGAGCAGTTCTTC. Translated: CAWNSRYLQSGEQFF. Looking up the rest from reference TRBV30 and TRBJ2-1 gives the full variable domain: SQTIHQWPATLVQPVGSPLSLECTVEGTSNPNLYWYRQAAGRGLQLLFYSVGIGQISSEVPQNLSASRPQDRQFILSSKKLLLSDSGFYLCAWNSRYLQSGEQFFGPGTRLTVL.

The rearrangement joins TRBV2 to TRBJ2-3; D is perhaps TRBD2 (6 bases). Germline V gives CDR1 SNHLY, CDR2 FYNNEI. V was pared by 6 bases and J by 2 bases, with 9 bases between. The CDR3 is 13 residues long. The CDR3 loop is CASRLATTDTQYF. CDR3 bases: TGTGCCAGCAGACTAGCAACCACAGATACGCAGTATTTT.

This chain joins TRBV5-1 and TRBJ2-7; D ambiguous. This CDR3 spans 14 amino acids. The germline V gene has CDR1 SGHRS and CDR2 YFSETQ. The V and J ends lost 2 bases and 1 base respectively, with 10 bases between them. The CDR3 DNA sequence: TGCGCCAGCAGCTTTGGGGTAGTGTCCTACGAGCAGTACTTC. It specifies CASSFGVVSYEQYF. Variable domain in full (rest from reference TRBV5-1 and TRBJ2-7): KAGVTQTPRYLIKTRGQQVTLSCSPISGHRSVSWYQQTPGQGLQFLFEYFSETQRNKGNFPGRFSGRQFSNSRSEMNVSTLELGDSALYLCASSFGVVSYEQYFGPGTRLTVT.

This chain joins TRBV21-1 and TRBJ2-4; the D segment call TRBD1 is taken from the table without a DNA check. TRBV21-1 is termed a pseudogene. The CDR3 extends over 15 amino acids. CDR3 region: CASSKAGPLQNIQYF. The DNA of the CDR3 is TGTGCCAGCAGCAAAGCGGGGCCCTTACAAAACATTCAGTACTTC.

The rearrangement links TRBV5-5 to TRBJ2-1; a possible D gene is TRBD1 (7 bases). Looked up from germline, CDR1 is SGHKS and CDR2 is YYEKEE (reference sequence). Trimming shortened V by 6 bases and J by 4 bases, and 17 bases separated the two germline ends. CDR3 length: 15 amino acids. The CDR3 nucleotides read TGTGCCAGCACATTGGCGGAGGGGGCATACAATGAGCAGTTCTTC. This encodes CASTLAEGAYNEQFF.

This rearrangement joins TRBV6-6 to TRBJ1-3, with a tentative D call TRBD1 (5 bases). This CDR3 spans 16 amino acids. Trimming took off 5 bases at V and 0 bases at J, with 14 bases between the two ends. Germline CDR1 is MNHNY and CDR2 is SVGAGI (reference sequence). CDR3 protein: CASSPYDSSSGNTIYF. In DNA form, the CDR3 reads TGTGCCAGCAGTCCGTATGACAGTAGCTCTGGAAACACCATATATTTT.

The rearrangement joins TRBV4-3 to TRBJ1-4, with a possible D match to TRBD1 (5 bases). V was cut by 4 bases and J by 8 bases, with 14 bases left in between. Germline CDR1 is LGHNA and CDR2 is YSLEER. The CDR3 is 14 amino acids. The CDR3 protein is CASSLGHSAEKLFF. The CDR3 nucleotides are TGCGCCAGCAGCCTTGGACATTCCGCGGAAAAACTGTTTTTT.

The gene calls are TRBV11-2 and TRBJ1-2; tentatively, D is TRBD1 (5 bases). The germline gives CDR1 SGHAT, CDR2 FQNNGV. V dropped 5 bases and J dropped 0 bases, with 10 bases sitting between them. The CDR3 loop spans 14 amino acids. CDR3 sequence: CASSRGGPNYGYTF. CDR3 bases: TGTGCCAGCAGCCGTGGGGGTCCTAACTATGGCTACACCTTC.

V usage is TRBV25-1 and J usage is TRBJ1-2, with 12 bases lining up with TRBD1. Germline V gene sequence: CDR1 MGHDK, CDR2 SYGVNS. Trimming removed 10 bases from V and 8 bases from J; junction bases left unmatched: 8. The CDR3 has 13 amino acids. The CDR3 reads CATQGTGGLGYTF. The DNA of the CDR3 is TGTGCCACGCAGGGGACAGGGGGCTTAGGCTACACCTTC.

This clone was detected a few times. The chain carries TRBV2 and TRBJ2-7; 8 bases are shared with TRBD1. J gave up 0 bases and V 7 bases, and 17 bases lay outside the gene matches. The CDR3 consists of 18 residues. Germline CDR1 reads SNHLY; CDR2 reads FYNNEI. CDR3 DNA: TGTGCCAGCATAATTCCCGGACAGGGTATTTTCGTCTCCTACGAGCAGTACTTC. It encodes CASIIPGQGIFVSYEQYF.

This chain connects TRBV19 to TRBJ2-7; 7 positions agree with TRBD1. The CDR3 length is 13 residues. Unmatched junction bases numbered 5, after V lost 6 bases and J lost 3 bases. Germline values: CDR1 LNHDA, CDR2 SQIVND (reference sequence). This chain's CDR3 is CASRDRTLYEQYF. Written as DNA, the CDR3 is TGTGCCAGTAGGGACAGGACCCTCTACGAGCAGTACTTC.

The CDR3 loop is CASSLAAELNTEAFF. The CDR3 nucleotides read TGTGCCAGCAGCTTAGCGGCAGAACTGAACACTGAAGCTTTCTTT. The chain joins TRBV13 to TRBJ1-1; D not certain. V was cut by 1 base and J by 0 bases, with 9 bases left in between. The CDR3 runs to 15 residues. The V gene's germline CDR1 is PRHDT and CDR2 FYEKMQ (reference sequence).